Presented here are 9 T cell receptor beta chains from one specimen sequenced in a study of T cell responses to AZD1222 COVID-19 vaccine. The table came from immunoSEQ multiplex PCR; TCRdb's copy has only in-frame clones and leaves some out. Of about 140,000 clones listed, 91% are singletons. Sequencing used peripheral blood, obtained 28 days after the second dose of the MenACWY control vaccine. All receptors derive from an adult who received the MenACWY meningococcal vaccine as a control.

The chain has TRBV7-2 and TRBJ2-4, with D hard to call. Deletions cut 1 base from V and 8 bases from J, with 15 bases between. Germline V gene lookup returns CDR1 SGHTA and CDR2 FQGNSA. The CDR3 length is 15 residues. The CDR3 nucleotides are TGTGCCAGCAGCTTAGATTCCGGGTTATGGGACATTCAGTACTTC. Amino acid sequence: CASSLDSGLWDIQYF.

This chain uses TRBV19 with TRBJ1-5; 9 bases align to TRBD1. CDR1 LNHDA and CDR2 SQIVND come from the germline V gene (reference sequence). After removal of 8 bases from V and 9 bases from J, the junction contained 5 bases not matched to a gene. The CDR3 sequence is 12 residues long. The CDR3 is CASGDRDAPQHF. The CDR3 DNA follows: TGTGCCAGTGGGGACAGGGATGCGCCCCAGCATTTT.

V is TRBV11-3 and J is TRBJ1-3, with D perhaps TRBD1 (5 bases). The CDR3 sequence is 18 residues long. CDR1 SGHNT and CDR2 YENEEA come from the germline V gene. Between the trimmed V and J ends, which lost 0 bases and 0 bases, there was a span of 15 bases. The chain's CDR3 is CASSLEREQDLSGNTIYF. The CDR3 coding sequence is TGTGCCAGCAGCTTAGAAAGAGAACAGGACCTCTCTGGAAACACCATATATTTT.

This clone was observed a single time. The rearrangement uses TRBV7-9 and TRBJ2-1; TRBD2 matches at 9 bases. V lost 5 bases to trimming and J lost 1 base; unmatched junction nucleotides: 3. The CDR3 totals 15 residues. Looked up from germline, CDR1 is SEHNR and CDR2 is FQNEAQ (reference sequence). CDR3 protein: CASSQGLASYNEQFF. In DNA form, the CDR3 reads TGTGCCAGCAGCCAGGGACTAGCTTCCTACAATGAGCAGTTCTTC.

V gene TRBV19 combines with J gene TRBJ2-3, with D possibly TRBD1 on 6 matching bases. This CDR3 comprises 15 residues. Germline CDR1 is LNHDA and CDR2 is SQIVND (reference sequence). V shed 3 bases and J shed 2 bases, with 12 bases lying between them. CDR3 bases: TGTGCCAGTAGTATTGGGCAGGGGCCCACAGATACGCAGTATTTT. The encoded protein is CASSIGQGPTDTQYF.

The chain carries TRBV7-2 and TRBJ2-5, with D uncertain. Trimming pared 1 base from V and 3 bases from J, leaving 3 bases between. Germline CDR1 SGHTA, CDR2 FQGNSA. The CDR3 contains 12 residues. CDR3 nucleotide sequence: TGTGCCAGCAGCTTAGACAAAGAGACCCAGTACTTC. This gives the protein CASSLDKETQYF.

This chain uses TRBV11-2 with TRBJ1-1, with D perhaps matching TRBD1 (5 bases). The CDR3 length is 18 residues. V lost 4 bases to trimming and J lost 4 bases, with 25 bases between them. The germline gives CDR1 SGHAT, CDR2 FQNNGV. This CDR3 reads CASSSNRLGRQGGTEAFF. In DNA form, the CDR3 reads TGTGCCAGCAGCTCTAACAGGTTAGGTAGGCAGGGAGGCACTGAAGCTTTCTTT.

This chain links TRBV7-2 with TRBJ2-2; 8 nucleotides align to TRBD1. This CDR3 is 15 amino acids long. Looked up from germline, CDR1 is SGHTA and CDR2 is FQGNSA. Trimming took 1 base from V and 7 from J; bases not matched to a gene: 5. The CDR3 DNA reads TGTGCCAGCAGCTTAGTGACAGGGGCAGGCGGGGAGCTGTTTTTT. Its protein product is CASSLVTGAGGELFF. Full variable domain (outside the CDR3, taken from reference TRBV7-2 and TRBJ2-2): GAGVSQSPSNKVTEKGKDVELRCDPISGHTALYWYRQSLGQGLEFLIYFQGNSAPDKSGLPSDRFSAERTGGSVSTLTIQRTQQEDSAVYLCASSLVTGAGGELFFGEGSRLTVL.

The V call is TRBV7-2, the J call TRBJ1-5; D is uncertain. The CDR3 contains 14 residues. CDR1 is SGHTA, CDR2 FQGNSA, per germline. V was pared by 2 bases and J by 1 base, with 6 bases between. CDR3: CASSLSSSNQPQHF. The CDR3, as DNA: TGTGCCAGCAGCTTAAGTTCGAGCAATCAGCCCCAGCATTTT.